This T cell receptor (beta chain) was documented in a study of vaccination and CD4 T cells after COVID-19. Cultured CD4+ T-cell DNA underwent Oncomine TCR Beta short-read sequencing. A single record per CDR3 protein comes from TCRdb applying MiXCR to the PCR reads. The sample holds approximately 14,000 distinct CDR3 sequences; nearly 75% are singletons and the top ten take about 11%. With regard to this clonotype: The antigen is unknown.

Treatment indicated: approximately 11-day PBMC culture with coronavirus spike peptide pools or control peptides (ViraFEST assay). The CDR3 has 15 residues. Trimming took 0 bases from V and 2 from J, leaving 12 bases between them. Germline V gene data show CDR1 as DFQATT and CDR2 as SNEGSKA (reference sequence). The chain recombines TRBV20-1 with TRBJ2-3; D uncertain. The sequencing sample was made of CD4+ T cells from blood, cultured in vitro. This TCR was sampled from a human donor who had recovered from COVID-19. The CDR3: CSARDILHYTDTQYF. The DNA for the CDR3 is TGCAGTGCTAGAGATATCCTTCACTACACAGATACGCAGTATTTT.